The T cell receptor beta chain described here comes from a study of blood T cells in healthy people across ages. A second PCR, run for roughly 7 to 11 cycles, used a sample-barcoded 5' primer plus a J-beta primer mix. One entry per CDR3 protein results from TCRdb running MiXCR on the 5' RACE reads. The profile covers about 1.8 million distinct CDR3 sequences, with approximately 50% appearing a single time and approximately 2.1% taken by the ten largest. The study's findings and limits: A roughly linear age-dependent decrease characterized TCR beta diversity per million T cells. Long-lived and aged donors differed, with more naive CD4+ cells and higher diversity in the long-lived.

Germline V gene sequence: CDR1 ENHRY, CDR2 SYGVKD. This CDR3 is 12 amino acids long. Trimming stripped 7 bases from V and 4 bases from J, with 8 bases between. This clonotype has more than one count but fewer than ten. Its target is not known. Sequenced: blood. The V gene is TRBV10-3, the J gene TRBJ2-1; D is unresolved. The receptor's source is a woman aged 40 to 50 in good health. The CDR3 bases are TGTGCCATCAAGTCGGGTTACAATGAGCAGTTCTTC. Amino acid sequence: CAIKSGYNEQFF.